The 2 T cell receptor beta chains given below trace back to one sample, sequenced in a study of cytomegalovirus exposure and HLA in healthy donors. The study ran its PCR with 60 Vbeta and 13 Jbeta primers. Sequencing was performed with immunoSEQ multiplex PCR; in TCRdb, only in-frame clones are kept and a portion is missing. The sample has some 150,000 clones, 77% seen once. The sequenced sample consisted of PBMCs. The receptors shown here come from a female donor in good health and CMV-seronegative.

V gene TRBV4-1 combines with J gene TRBJ1-2; no clear D. This CDR3 spans 14 amino acids. Germline V lookup: CDR1 MGHRA, CDR2 YSYEKL. Deletions cut 0 bases from V and 4 bases from J, with 9 bases between. The CDR3 nucleotides are TGCGCCAGCAGCCAAGACCGGTATAGCTATGGCTACACCTTC. This translates into CASSQDRYSYGYTF.

The chain has TRBV7-3 and TRBJ2-1, with 10 bases that match TRBD2. Germline CDR1 SGHTA, CDR2 FQGTGA. This CDR3 has 16 amino acids. V shed 5 bases, J shed 2 bases, and the junction held 6 bases outside the gene matches. CDR3 residues: CASSPWTSGPYNEQFF. CDR3 DNA: TGTGCCAGCAGCCCTTGGACTAGCGGCCCCTACAATGAGCAGTTCTTC.